A single sample gave rise to the 25 T cell receptor beta chains below, sequenced in a study of T cell clones after liver transplantation. Data came from immunoSEQ multiplex PCR; TCRdb stores just in-frame clones and leaves some out. In the table there are over 90,000 clones, about 88% of which are singletons. Sequencing was performed on CD4+ T cells from blood, taken about 50 months after liver transplant. The source of these receptors is a human patient who received a liver transplant. T cells may partly derive from the graft donor.

This clone showed up just once. This chain connects TRBV19 to TRBJ2-2; D is undetermined. With 0 bases removed from V and 4 bases from J, the gap between germline ends came to 9 bases. This CDR3 has 15 residues. Germline V gene lookup returns CDR1 LNHDA and CDR2 SQIVND (reference sequence). In DNA form, the CDR3 reads TGTGCCAGTAGTATAGAAGTAGGTGGCACCGGGGAGCTGTTTTTT. Amino acids: CASSIEVGGTGELFF.

This rearrangement joins TRBV5-6 to TRBJ2-4; 7 bases line up with TRBD2. The CDR3 totals 14 residues. The V and J ends lost 1 base and 5 bases, in that order; junction bases with no gene match: 3. Germline values: CDR1 SGHDT, CDR2 YYEEEE. CDR3 nucleotides: TGTGCCAGCAGCTTGCCAGGGAGGGAAAACATTCAGTACTTC. Translating it yields CASSLPGRENIQYF.

V and J are TRBV19 and TRBJ1-1, with 11 bases aligning to TRBD1. CDR1 is LNHDA and CDR2 is SQIVND in the germline V gene (reference sequence). V shed 4 bases, J shed 4 bases, and the junction held 5 bases outside the gene matches. This CDR3 comprises 15 residues. The CDR3 spells CASSKGQGAGTEAFF. CDR3 coding DNA: TGTGCCAGTAGTAAAGGACAGGGGGCCGGCACTGAAGCTTTCTTT.

The CDR3, as DNA: TGTGCCAGCAGCCCATCGAATGAGCAGTTCTTC. Encoded protein: CASSPSNEQFF. The V gene is TRBV7-3, the J gene TRBJ2-1; D is unclear. V lost 5 bases and J lost 7, with 6 bases in between. This CDR3 has 11 amino acids. Germline V gives CDR1 SGHTA, CDR2 FQGTGA.

The V gene is TRBV2, the J gene TRBJ1-6; D remains ambiguous. Germline-derived CDR1 and CDR2 are SNHLY and FYNNEI. The CDR3 consists of 11 residues. The V end was cut by 4 bases, the J end by 16 bases, with 11 bases between. DNA of the CDR3: TGTGCCAGCAGTGTATTACGCAAACTCCACTTT. Protein product: CASSVLRKLHF.

The chain combines TRBV7-9 with TRBJ2-5, with a weak D call TRBD2 (6 bases). Per the germline V gene, CDR1 is SEHNR and CDR2 is FQNEAQ (reference sequence). Trimming took 5 bases from V and 4 from J, leaving 14 bases between them. This CDR3 has 14 residues. CDR3 sequence: CASSILWGVETQYF. The CDR3 nucleotides are TGTGCCAGCAGCATCCTCTGGGGGGTAGAGACCCAGTACTTC.

This clone has more than one count but fewer than ten. The chain is built from TRBV15 and TRBJ2-1, with D perhaps TRBD1 (5 bases). V was shortened by 0 bases and J by 10 bases, with 16 bases between the two germline ends. CDR1 is LNHNV and CDR2 is YYDKDF in the germline V gene (reference sequence). The CDR3 has 15 amino acids. CDR3 in DNA: TGTGCCACCAGCAGAGATCCCTCCCAGGGCGTGGAGCAGTTCTTC. Amino acid sequence: CATSRDPSQGVEQFF.

V gene TRBV7-2 combines with J gene TRBJ1-1; D is ambiguous. Germline values: CDR1 SGHTA, CDR2 FQGNSA. The length of the CDR3 is 11 residues. With 4 bases removed from V and 3 bases from J, the gap between germline ends came to 3 bases. The CDR3 is CASSSDTEAFF. Here the CDR3 DNA reads TGTGCCAGCAGCTCAGACACTGAAGCTTTCTTT.

This chain joins TRBV25-1 and TRBJ2-2; a weak D match, TRBD2 (6 bases). The germline V and J ends were trimmed by 1 base and 3 bases, with 15 bases remaining between them. From germline, CDR1 is MGHDK and CDR2 SYGVNS. This CDR3 is built from 17 residues. The CDR3 region has the DNA TGTGCCAGCAGTGAATTTGGCGGGGCTGTGGACACCGGGGAGCTGTTTTTT. This gives the protein CASSEFGGAVDTGELFF.

This clone appeared once. This chain uses TRBV18 with TRBJ2-6, with unresolved D. V dropped 3 bases and J dropped 2 bases, with 8 bases sitting between them. CDR1 and CDR2 from the germline V gene are KGHSH and LQKENI. This CDR3 is built from 15 residues. The CDR3: CASSPSSPGANVLTF. The CDR3 DNA reads as TGTGCCAGCTCACCCAGCAGCCCTGGGGCCAACGTCCTGACTTTC.

J is TRBJ1-2 and V is TRBV5-6; D is uncertain. This CDR3 has 13 amino acids. Germline V gene data show CDR1 as SGHDT and CDR2 as YYEEEE. The ends were cut back, 3 bases at V and 6 bases at J, with 12 bases in the middle. CDR3: CASSSQALDGYTF. The CDR3 bases are TGTGCCAGCAGCTCCCAAGCCCTCGATGGCTACACCTTC. The whole variable domain, remainder taken from reference TRBV5-6 and TRBJ1-2, is DAGVTQSPTHLIKTRGQQVTLRCSPKSGHDTVSWYQQALGQGPQFIFQYYEEEERQRGNFPDRFSGHQFPNYSSELNVNALLLGDSALYLCASSSQALDGYTFGSGTRLTVV.

The rearrangement uses TRBV6-1 and TRBJ2-7; unclear D gene. The CDR3 consists of 13 residues. V was pared by 7 bases and J by 0 bases, with 10 bases between. Germline CDR1 and CDR2: MNHNS and SASEGT. The CDR3 region has the DNA TGTGCCAGCACCCTAAGGATCTCCTACGAGCAGTACTTC. It codes for CASTLRISYEQYF.

This clone has just one count. This chain connects TRBV5-4 to TRBJ2-3; D is unresolved. The germline V and J ends were trimmed by 3 bases and 3 bases, with 8 bases remaining between them. CDR1 and CDR2 from the germline V gene are SGHNT and YYREEE (reference sequence). The CDR3 consists of 13 residues. CDR3 DNA: TGTGCCAGCAGCTCTCCACCAACAGATACGCAGTATTTT. This sequence encodes CASSSPPTDTQYF.

V and J are TRBV11-2 and TRBJ2-7; weak D call: TRBD1 (7 bases). Germline CDR1 and CDR2: SGHAT and FQNNGV. Trimming shortened V by 2 bases and J by 3 bases, and 8 bases separated the two germline ends. The CDR3 runs to 13 residues. CDR3 region: CASSLQGGYEQYF. The CDR3 region has the DNA TGTGCCAGCAGCTTACAGGGGGGCTACGAGCAGTACTTC.

V and J are TRBV30 and TRBJ2-1, with 8 bases aligning to TRBD2. V lost 3 bases, J lost 5 bases, and 15 bases stayed unmatched. Germline V gene sequence: CDR1 GTSNPN, CDR2 SVGIG (reference sequence). This CDR3 comprises 17 residues. This chain's CDR3 is CAWSEVPGTRSHNEQFF. In nucleotides, the CDR3 is TGTGCCTGGAGCGAAGTCCCCGGGACTAGAAGCCACAATGAGCAGTTCTTC. Variable domain in full (rest from reference TRBV30 and TRBJ2-1): SQTIHQWPATLVQPVGSPLSLECTVEGTSNPNLYWYRQAAGRGLQLLFYSVGIGQISSEVPQNLSASRPQDRQFILSSKKLLLSDSGFYLCAWSEVPGTRSHNEQFFGPGTRLTVL.

The CDR3 DNA is TGTGCCAGCAGCCCAGGTTGGGCTAGCGGGGGGTACACAGATACGCAGTATTTT. The encoded protein is CASSPGWASGGYTDTQYF. The rearrangement uses TRBV11-3 and TRBJ2-3; 11 bases are a match to TRBD2. V was clipped by 5 bases and J by 2 bases; unmatched bases: 12. CDR1 and CDR2 (germline): SGHNT, YENEEA. This CDR3 region has 18 residues.

The V gene is TRBV4-1, the J gene TRBJ2-2; the match to TRBD2 covers 12 bases. Trimming cost V 4 bases and J 1 base; bases outside gene matches: 7. In germline, CDR1 is MGHRA, CDR2 YSYEKL. This CDR3 has 18 amino acids. The CDR3 spells CASSLRTSGDLNTGELFF. The CDR3 coding sequence is TGCGCCAGCAGCCTCCGGACTAGCGGGGACCTGAACACCGGGGAGCTGTTTTTT.

The chain uses TRBV28 and TRBJ1-6; 10 bases map to TRBD1. This CDR3 has 14 amino acids. The germline gives CDR1 MDHEN, CDR2 SYDVKM. The V gene end was trimmed by 8 bases and the J gene end by 10 bases; junction bases not matched to a gene: 8. The CDR3 loop reads CASRPGTGVSPLHF. DNA for the CDR3: TGTGCCAGCCGACCCGGGACAGGGGTATCACCCCTCCACTTT.

This clone has only one observation. The chain uses TRBV11-3 and TRBJ2-3; TRBD1 agrees at 7 bases. In germline, CDR1 is SGHNT, CDR2 YENEEA. This CDR3 comprises 17 residues. V shed 5 bases and J 0 bases; nucleotides not matched to a gene: 11. CDR3 DNA: TGTGCCAGCAGCCTGGGACAGCGTACAACTAGCACAGATACGCAGTATTTT. This translates into CASSLGQRTTSTDTQYF.

V gene TRBV6-1 combines with J gene TRBJ1-2; 10 bases line up with TRBD1. J was trimmed by 6 bases and V by 4 bases; bases with no gene match: 14. This CDR3 comprises 17 residues. Germline values: CDR1 MNHNS, CDR2 SASEGT. CDR3 protein: CASSGGTGVRSIDGYTF. CDR3 sequence (DNA): TGTGCCAGCAGTGGGGGGACAGGGGTTAGATCCATCGATGGCTACACCTTC.

This chain uses TRBV15 with TRBJ1-5, with 7 bases aligning to TRBD1. The V gene end was trimmed by 5 bases and the J gene end by 2 bases; junction bases not matched to a gene: 12. The CDR3 is made up of 17 amino acids. Germline lookup yields CDR1 LNHNV and CDR2 YYDKDF (reference sequence). The CDR3 loop is CATSASLSGGRNQPQHF. The CDR3 region has the DNA TGTGCCACCAGCGCAAGTCTCTCAGGGGGACGCAATCAGCCCCAGCATTTT.

This chain connects TRBV5-7 to TRBJ2-7; 8 nucleotides align to TRBD1. TRBV5-7 is an ORF; its function is uncertain. The CDR3 has 15 amino acids. V lost 1 base to trimming and J lost 2 bases; unmatched junction nucleotides: 5. The CDR3 DNA reads TGTGCCAGCAGCTTGCCGGGACAGGTAACCTACGAGCAGTACTTC. Amino acids: CASSLPGQVTYEQYF.

This clone was counted once. The rearrangement links TRBV9 to TRBJ2-2; D uncertain. In germline, CDR1 is SGDLS, CDR2 YYNGEE. The CDR3 sequence is 13 residues long. The V end lost 6 bases, the J end lost 1 base, and 7 bases lay between the germline ends. As DNA, the CDR3 is TGTGCCAGCAAGCAGCGGAACACCGGGGAGCTGTTTTTT. It yields the protein CASKQRNTGELFF.

The rearrangement links TRBV5-5 to TRBJ2-7, with 9 bases fitting TRBD1. The germline V gene encodes CDR1 SGHKS and CDR2 YYEKEE (reference sequence). The CDR3 is made up of 16 amino acids. V lost 2 bases to trimming and J lost 4 bases; unmatched junction nucleotides: 10. In DNA form, the CDR3 reads TGTGCCAGCAGCTTTATGCGGGGACAGGGCGTTTACGAGCAGTACTTC. This encodes CASSFMRGQGVYEQYF.

The gene calls are TRBV4-2 and TRBJ2-1; the match to TRBD2 covers 11 bases. CDR1 is LGHNA and CDR2 is YNFKEQ in the germline V gene. V shed 2 bases, J shed 9 bases, and the junction held 9 bases outside the gene matches. The CDR3 runs 16 residues. CDR3 in DNA: TGTGCCAGCAGCCAACGGGGGACTAGCGGAATCGGTGAGCAGTTCTTC. Translation: CASSQRGTSGIGEQFF.